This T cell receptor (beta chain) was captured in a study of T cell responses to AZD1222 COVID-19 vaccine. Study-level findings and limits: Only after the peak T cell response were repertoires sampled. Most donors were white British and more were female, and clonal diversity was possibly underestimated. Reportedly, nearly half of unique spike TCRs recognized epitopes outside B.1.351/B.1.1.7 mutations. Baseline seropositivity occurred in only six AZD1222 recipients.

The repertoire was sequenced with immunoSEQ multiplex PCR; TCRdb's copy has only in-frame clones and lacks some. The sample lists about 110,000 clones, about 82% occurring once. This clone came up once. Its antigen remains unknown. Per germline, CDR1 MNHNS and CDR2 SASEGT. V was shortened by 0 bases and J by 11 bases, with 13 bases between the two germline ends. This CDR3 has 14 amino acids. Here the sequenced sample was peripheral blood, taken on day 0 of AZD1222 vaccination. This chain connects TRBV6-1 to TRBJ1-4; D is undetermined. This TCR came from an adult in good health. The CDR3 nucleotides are TGTGCCAGCAGTGAAGCCGCGACCGCGGGGAAACTGTTTTTT. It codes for CASSEAATAGKLFF.